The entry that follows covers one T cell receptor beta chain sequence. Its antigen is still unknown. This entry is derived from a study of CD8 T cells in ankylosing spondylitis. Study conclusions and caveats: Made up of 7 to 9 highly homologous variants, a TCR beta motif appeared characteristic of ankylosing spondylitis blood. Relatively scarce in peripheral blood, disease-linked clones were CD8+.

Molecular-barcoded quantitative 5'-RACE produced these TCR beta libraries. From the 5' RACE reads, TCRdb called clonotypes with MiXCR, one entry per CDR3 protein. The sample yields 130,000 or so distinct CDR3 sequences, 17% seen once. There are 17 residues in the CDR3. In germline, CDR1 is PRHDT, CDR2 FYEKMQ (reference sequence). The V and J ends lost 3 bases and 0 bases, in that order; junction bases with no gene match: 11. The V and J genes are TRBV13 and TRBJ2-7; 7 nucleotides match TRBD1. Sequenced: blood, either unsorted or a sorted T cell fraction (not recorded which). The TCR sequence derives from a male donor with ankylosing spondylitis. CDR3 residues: CASSFKNDRVFSYEQYF. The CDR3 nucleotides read TGTGCCAGCAGCTTTAAGAACGACAGGGTATTCTCCTACGAGCAGTACTTC. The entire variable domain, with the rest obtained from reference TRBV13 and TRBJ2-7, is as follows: AAGVIQSPRHLIKEKRETATLKCYPIPRHDTVYWYQQGPGQDPQFLISFYEKMQSDKGSIPDRFSAQQFSDYHSELNMSSLELGDSALYFCASSFKNDRVFSYEQYFGPGTRLTVT.